These 11 T cell receptor beta chains originate from one sample sequenced in a study of T cell responses to AZD1222 COVID-19 vaccine. Clones were read by immunoSEQ multiplex PCR, and TCRdb kept only the in-frame ones, dropping some. The sample has around 120,000 clones; more than 85% are singletons. The material sequenced was peripheral blood, taken on day 0 of MenACWY control vaccination. These receptors were obtained from an adult in good health.

The rearrangement uses TRBV7-9 and TRBJ2-1; TRBD2 matches at 9 bases. The CDR3 covers 17 residues. The trim removed 1 base at V and 4 bases at J, leaving 8 bases unmatched. The germline CDR1 and CDR2 sequences are SEHNR and FQNEAQ (reference sequence). CDR3 nucleotides: TGTGCCAGCAGCTTAGTGGAAGGACTAGCGCCTTACAATGAGCAGTTCTTC. Residues: CASSLVEGLAPYNEQFF.

The V gene is TRBV6-5, the J gene TRBJ2-2; TRBD2 matches at 7 bases. V trimming: 9 bases; J trimming: 6 bases; junction bases outside the gene matches: 10. The CDR3 length is 14 residues. CDR1 is MNHEY and CDR2 is SVGAGI in the germline V gene. DNA of the CDR3: TGTGCCAGTGGATCGGCGGGAGTCCCCGGGGAGCTGTTTTTT. Its translation is CASGSAGVPGELFF.

This chain links TRBV5-1 with TRBJ2-1, with 8 positions matching TRBD2. V dropped 4 bases and J dropped 9; count of bases not matched to a gene: 6. Germline V CDR1 and CDR2: SGHRS, YFSETQ. The CDR3 totals 13 residues. The CDR3 region is CASSVLLAGEQFF. CDR3 DNA sequence: TGCGCCAGCAGCGTGCTTCTAGCGGGTGAGCAGTTCTTC.

The CDR3 DNA reads as TGTGCCAGCAGTTACTCACTAGACACTGAAGCTTTCTTT. Translation: CASSYSLDTEAFF. This chain uses TRBV6-5 with TRBJ1-1, with D hard to call. Germline CDR1 MNHEY, CDR2 SVGAGI. V lost 0 bases and J lost 3, with 5 bases in between. This CDR3 comprises 13 residues.

The gene calls are TRBV5-6 and TRBJ1-1; D is unresolved. The CDR3 extends over 15 amino acids. Germline CDR1 SGHDT, CDR2 YYEEEE. V shed 0 bases and J shed 0 bases, with 9 bases lying between them. In DNA, the CDR3 is TGTGCCAGCAGCTTGGGGTGGCGTTTGAACACTGAAGCTTTCTTT. Translated: CASSLGWRLNTEAFF.

This clone appeared a single time. The chain uses TRBV5-1 and TRBJ2-7, with a possible D match to TRBD2 (5 bases). Germline CDR1 SGHRS, CDR2 YFSETQ. The CDR3 extends over 13 amino acids. V was shortened by 3 bases and J by 1 base, with 8 bases between the two germline ends. The CDR3 nucleotides are TGCGCCAGCAGCTGGGCGGGTTCCTACGAGCAGTACTTC. Amino acid sequence: CASSWAGSYEQYF.

The V call is TRBV28, the J call TRBJ1-5, with 12 bases aligning to TRBD1. The V and J ends lost 4 bases and 2 bases, in that order; junction bases with no gene match: 15. The V gene's germline CDR1 is MDHEN and CDR2 SYDVKM. This CDR3 has 20 amino acids. In DNA, the CDR3 is TGTGCCAGCAGTTCCTCAGCCGATGGGACAGGGGGCCTTCGCAATCAGCCCCAGCATTTT. It encodes CASSSSADGTGGLRNQPQHF.

This clone turned up a few times. CDR3: CASSPQGGTGGTEAFF. In DNA form, the CDR3 reads TGTGCCAGCAGTCCGCAAGGGGGAACAGGGGGCACTGAAGCTTTCTTT. This rearrangement joins TRBV2 to TRBJ1-1, with 8 bases matching TRBD1. The CDR3 has 16 amino acids. V trimming: 5 bases; J trimming: 4 bases; junction bases outside the gene matches: 12. From germline, CDR1 is SNHLY and CDR2 FYNNEI. Together with reference TRBV2 and TRBJ1-1, the CDR3 gives the full variable domain: EPEVTQTPSHQVTQMGQEVILRCVPISNHLYFYWYRQILGQKVEFLVSFYNNEISEKSEIFDDQFSVERPDGSNFTLKIRSTKLEDSAMYFCASSPQGGTGGTEAFFGQGTRLTVV.

This clone was detected once. The junction departs from germline at one end; a sequencing error may be responsible. The chain has TRBV10-3 and TRBJ1-2; D is unclear. The CDR3 has 15 residues. Germline assignment: CDR1 ENHRY and CDR2 SYGVKD. CDR3 sequence (DNA): TGTGCCACCAGTGGGTATGGCACATCTAACTATGGCTACACCTTC. It translates to CATSGYGTSNYGYTF.

V and J are TRBV4-3 and TRBJ2-7; possible D gene TRBD2, 6 bases. This CDR3 is built from 15 residues. The germline V gene has CDR1 LGHNA and CDR2 YSLEER. Trimming took off 1 base at V and 0 bases at J, with 10 bases between the two ends. The CDR3 region is CASSQGSSVSYEQYF. In DNA, the CDR3 is TGCGCCAGCAGCCAAGGGTCTAGCGTCTCCTACGAGCAGTACTTC.

V is TRBV6-2 or TRBV6-3 and J is TRBJ2-4; 9 bases line up with TRBD2. Germline CDR1 is MNHEY and CDR2 is SVGEGT. V lost 4 bases and J lost 2; bases outside the gene matches: 9. The CDR3 runs to 17 residues. DNA for the CDR3: TGTGCCAGCAGTTCCTCAGCGGGAGGCTTAACCAAAAACATTCAGTACTTC. It codes for CASSSSAGGLTKNIQYF.